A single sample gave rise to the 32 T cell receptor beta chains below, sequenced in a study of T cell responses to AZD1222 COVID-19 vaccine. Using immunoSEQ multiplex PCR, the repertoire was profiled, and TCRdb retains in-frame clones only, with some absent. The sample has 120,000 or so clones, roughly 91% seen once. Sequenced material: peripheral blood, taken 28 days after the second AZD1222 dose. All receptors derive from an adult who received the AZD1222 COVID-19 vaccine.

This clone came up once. CDR3 DNA: TGTGCCAGTAGTTCGGGACTGTCGGGGACTAGCGGGGCTTTCACAGATACGCAGTATTTT. Its protein product is CASSSGLSGTSGAFTDTQYF. V gene TRBV19 combines with J gene TRBJ2-3; 13 bases are a match to TRBD2. Unmatched junction bases numbered 16, after V lost 5 bases and J lost 2 bases. In germline, CDR1 is LNHDA, CDR2 SQIVND (reference sequence). This CDR3 has 20 amino acids.

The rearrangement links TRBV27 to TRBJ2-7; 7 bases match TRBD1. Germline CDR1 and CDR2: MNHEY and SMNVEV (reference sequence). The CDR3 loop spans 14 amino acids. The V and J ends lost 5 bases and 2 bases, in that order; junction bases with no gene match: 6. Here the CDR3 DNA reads TGTGCCAGCAGTGAGGGGGACAGCACCTACGAGCAGTACTTC. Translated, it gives CASSEGDSTYEQYF.

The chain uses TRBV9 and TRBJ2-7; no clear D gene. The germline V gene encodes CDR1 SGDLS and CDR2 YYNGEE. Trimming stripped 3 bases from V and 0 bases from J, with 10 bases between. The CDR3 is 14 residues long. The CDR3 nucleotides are TGTGCCAGCAGCGACCACGTGGTCTCCTACGAGCAGTACTTC. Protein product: CASSDHVVSYEQYF.

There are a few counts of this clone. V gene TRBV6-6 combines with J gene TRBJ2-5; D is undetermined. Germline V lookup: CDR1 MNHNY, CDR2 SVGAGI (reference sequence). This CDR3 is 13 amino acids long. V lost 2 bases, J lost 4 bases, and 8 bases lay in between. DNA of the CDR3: TGTGCCAGCAGTTACGGGCAGAGAGAGACCCAGTACTTC. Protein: CASSYGQRETQYF.

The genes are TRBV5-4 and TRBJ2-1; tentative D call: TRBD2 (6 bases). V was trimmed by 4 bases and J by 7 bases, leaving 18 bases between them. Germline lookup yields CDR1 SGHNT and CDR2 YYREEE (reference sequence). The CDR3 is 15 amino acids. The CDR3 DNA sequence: TGTGCCAGCAGCAGGGACTGGGGGAAAGCGAATGAGCAGTTCTTC. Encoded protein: CASSRDWGKANEQFF.

The DNA of the CDR3 is TGTGCCAGCAGCCAATCAGGGAAGTCGAATGGGGTCGCCGAAGCTTTCTTT. This gives the protein CASSQSGKSNGVAEAFF. The chain links TRBV3-1 (or the pseudogene TRBV3-2) to TRBJ1-1; perhaps TRBD1 as D (5 bases). Deletions cut 2 bases from V and 8 bases from J, with 24 bases between. The CDR3 is 17 residues long. Germline V gives CDR1 LGHDT, CDR2 YNNKEL (reference sequence).

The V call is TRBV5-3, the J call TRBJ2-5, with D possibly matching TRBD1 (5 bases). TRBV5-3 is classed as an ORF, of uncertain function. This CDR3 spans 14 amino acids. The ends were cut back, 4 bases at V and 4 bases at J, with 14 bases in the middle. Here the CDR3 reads CARSPPDRRETQYF. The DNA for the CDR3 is TGTGCCAGAAGCCCACCCGACAGAAGAGAGACCCAGTACTTC.

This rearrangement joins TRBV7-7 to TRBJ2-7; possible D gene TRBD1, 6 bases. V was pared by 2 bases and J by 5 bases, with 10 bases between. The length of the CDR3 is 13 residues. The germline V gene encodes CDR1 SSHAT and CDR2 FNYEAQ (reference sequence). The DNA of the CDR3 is TGTGCCAGCAGCTTAAACAGGGCAGACGAGCAGTACTTC. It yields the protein CASSLNRADEQYF.

This CDR3 reads CASSSDRGYNQPQHF. CDR3 in DNA: TGTGCCAGCAGCTCGGACCGTGGTTACAATCAGCCCCAGCATTTT. The chain has TRBV7-9 and TRBJ1-5; no definite D call. The V and J ends lost 4 bases and 3 bases respectively, with 13 bases between them. Germline V gene data show CDR1 as SEHNR and CDR2 as FQNEAQ (reference sequence). This CDR3 comprises 15 residues.

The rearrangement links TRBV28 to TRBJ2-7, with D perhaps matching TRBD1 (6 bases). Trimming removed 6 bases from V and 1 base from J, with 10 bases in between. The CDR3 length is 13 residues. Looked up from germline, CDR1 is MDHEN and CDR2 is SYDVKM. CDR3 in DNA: TGTGCCAGCAGCAGACAGGATTCCTACGAGCAGTACTTC. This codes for CASSRQDSYEQYF.

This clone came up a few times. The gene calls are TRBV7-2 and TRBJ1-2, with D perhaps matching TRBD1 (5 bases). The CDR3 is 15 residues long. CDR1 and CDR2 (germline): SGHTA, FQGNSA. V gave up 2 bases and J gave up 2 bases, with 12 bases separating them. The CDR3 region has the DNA TGTGCCAGCAGCTTAATCGGCGGGGGGAACTATGGCTACACCTTC. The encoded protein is CASSLIGGGNYGYTF.

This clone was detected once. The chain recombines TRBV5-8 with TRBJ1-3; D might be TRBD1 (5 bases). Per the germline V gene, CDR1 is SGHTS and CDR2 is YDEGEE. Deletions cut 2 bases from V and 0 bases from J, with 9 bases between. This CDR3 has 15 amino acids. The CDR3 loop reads CASSLQVSSGNTIYF. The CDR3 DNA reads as TGTGCCAGCAGCTTACAGGTTAGCTCTGGAAACACCATATATTTT.

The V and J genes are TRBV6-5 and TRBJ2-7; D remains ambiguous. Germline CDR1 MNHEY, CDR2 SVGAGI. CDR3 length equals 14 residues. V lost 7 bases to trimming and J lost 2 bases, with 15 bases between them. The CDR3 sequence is CASNNPGMPYEQYF. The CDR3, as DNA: TGTGCCAGCAACAACCCCGGAATGCCCTACGAGCAGTACTTC.

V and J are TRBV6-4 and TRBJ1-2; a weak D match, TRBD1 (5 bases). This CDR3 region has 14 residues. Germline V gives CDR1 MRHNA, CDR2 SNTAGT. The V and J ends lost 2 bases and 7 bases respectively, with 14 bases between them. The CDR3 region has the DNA TGTGCCAGCAGTGACGGGGGATCGAGGGCTGGCTACACCTTC. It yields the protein CASSDGGSRAGYTF.

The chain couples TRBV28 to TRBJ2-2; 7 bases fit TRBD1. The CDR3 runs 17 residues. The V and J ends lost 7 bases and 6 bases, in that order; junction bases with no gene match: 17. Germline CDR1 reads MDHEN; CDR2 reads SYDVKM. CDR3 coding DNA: TGTGCCAGCAATCCAGTCTCGGACAGGCGCCTCCCCGGGGAGCTGTTTTTT. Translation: CASNPVSDRRLPGELFF. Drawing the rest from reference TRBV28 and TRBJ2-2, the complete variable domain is DVKVTQSSRYLVKRTGEKVFLECVQDMDHENMFWYRQDPGLGLRLIYFSYDVKMKEKGDIPEGYSVSREKKERFSLILESASTNQTSMYLCASNPVSDRRLPGELFFGEGSRLTVL.

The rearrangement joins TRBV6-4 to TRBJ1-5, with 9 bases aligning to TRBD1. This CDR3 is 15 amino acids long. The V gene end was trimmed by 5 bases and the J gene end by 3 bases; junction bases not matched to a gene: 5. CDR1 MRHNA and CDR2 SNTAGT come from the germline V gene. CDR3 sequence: CASSPTGGHNQPQHF. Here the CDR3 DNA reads TGTGCCAGCAGTCCGACAGGGGGACACAATCAGCCCCAGCATTTT.

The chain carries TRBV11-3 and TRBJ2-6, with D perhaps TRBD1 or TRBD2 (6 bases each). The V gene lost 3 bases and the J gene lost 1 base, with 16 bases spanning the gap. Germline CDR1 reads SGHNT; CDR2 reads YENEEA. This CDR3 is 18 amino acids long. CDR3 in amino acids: CASSFSRGHSSGANVLTF. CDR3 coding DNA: TGTGCCAGCAGCTTTAGTCGGGGGCACTCTTCTGGGGCCAACGTCCTGACTTTC.

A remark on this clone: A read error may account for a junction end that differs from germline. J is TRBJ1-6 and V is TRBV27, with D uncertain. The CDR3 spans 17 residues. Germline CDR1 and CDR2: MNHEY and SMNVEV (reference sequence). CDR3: CASSLYSSGSYNSPLHF. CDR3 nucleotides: TGTGCCAGCAGCTTATACAGCTCCGGCTCCTATAATTCACCCCTCCACTTT.

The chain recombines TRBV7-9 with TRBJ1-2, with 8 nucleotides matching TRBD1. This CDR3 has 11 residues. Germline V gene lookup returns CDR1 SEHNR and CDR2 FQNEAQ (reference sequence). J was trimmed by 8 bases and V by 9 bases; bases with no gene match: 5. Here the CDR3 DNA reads TGTGCCAGTACCAGGGGGCAAGGCTACACCTTC. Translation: CASTRGQGYTF.

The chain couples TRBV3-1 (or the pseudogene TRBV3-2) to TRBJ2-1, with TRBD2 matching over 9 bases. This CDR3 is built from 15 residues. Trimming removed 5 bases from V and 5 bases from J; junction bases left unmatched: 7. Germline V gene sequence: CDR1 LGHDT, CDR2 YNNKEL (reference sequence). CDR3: CASSVAGGINNEQFF. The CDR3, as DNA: TGTGCCAGCAGCGTTGCGGGGGGGATTAACAATGAGCAGTTCTTC.

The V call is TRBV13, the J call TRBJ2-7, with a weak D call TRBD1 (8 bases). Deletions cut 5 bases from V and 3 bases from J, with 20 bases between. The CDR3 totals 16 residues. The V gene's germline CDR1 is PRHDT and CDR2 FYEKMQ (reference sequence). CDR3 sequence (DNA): TGTGCCAGCAGCCCGAAGGGGGGGACAGGCCTCTACGAGCAGTACTTC. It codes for CASSPKGGTGLYEQYF.

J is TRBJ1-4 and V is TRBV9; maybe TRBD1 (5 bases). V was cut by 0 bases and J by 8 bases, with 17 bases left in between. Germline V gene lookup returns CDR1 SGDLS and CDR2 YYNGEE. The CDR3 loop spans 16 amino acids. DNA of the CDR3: TGTGCCAGCAGCGTAGCTACGGGGGGACGGGGGGAAAAACTGTTTTTT. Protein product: CASSVATGGRGEKLFF.

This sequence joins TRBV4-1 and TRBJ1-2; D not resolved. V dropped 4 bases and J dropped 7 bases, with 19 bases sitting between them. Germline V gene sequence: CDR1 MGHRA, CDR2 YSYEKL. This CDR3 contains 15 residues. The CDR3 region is CASSPYRNSLGGYTF. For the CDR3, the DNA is TGCGCCAGCAGCCCTTATCGAAACAGCCTAGGTGGCTACACCTTC.

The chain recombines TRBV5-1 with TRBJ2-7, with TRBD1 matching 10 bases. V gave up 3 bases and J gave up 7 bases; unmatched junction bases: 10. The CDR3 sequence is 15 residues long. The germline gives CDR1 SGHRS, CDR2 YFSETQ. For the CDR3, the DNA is TGCGCCAGCAGCTGGGCCGGGACAGGGGATATAGAGCAGTACTTC. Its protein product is CASSWAGTGDIEQYF.

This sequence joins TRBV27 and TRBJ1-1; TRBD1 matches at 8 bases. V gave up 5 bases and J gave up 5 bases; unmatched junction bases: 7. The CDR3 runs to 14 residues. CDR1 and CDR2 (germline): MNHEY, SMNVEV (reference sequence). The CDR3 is CASSASTGVTEAFF. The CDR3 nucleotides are TGTGCCAGCAGTGCCTCGACAGGGGTGACTGAAGCTTTCTTT.

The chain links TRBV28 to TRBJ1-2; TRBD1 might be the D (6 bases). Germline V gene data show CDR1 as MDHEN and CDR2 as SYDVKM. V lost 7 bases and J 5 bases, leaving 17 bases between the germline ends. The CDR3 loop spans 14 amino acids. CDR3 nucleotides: TGTGCCAGCACCGTACCCGGGACAATGTATGGCTACACCTTC. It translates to CASTVPGTMYGYTF.

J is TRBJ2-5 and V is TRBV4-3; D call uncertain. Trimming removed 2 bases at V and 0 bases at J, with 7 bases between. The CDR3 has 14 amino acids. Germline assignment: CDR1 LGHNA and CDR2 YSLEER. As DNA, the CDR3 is TGCGCCAGCAGCCAAAGGGAATACCAAGAGACCCAGTACTTC. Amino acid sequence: CASSQREYQETQYF.

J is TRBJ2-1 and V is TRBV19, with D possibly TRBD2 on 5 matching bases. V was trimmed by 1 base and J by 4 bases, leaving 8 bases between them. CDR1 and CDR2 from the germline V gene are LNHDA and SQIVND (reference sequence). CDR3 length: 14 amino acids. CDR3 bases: TGTGCCAGTAGTATAGTCGACTATTACAATGAGCAGTTCTTC. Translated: CASSIVDYYNEQFF.

CDR3 residues: CASSLNSGSSYEQYF. CDR3 nucleotide sequence: TGTGCCAGCAGCCTTAATAGCGGAAGCTCCTACGAGCAGTACTTC. The chain carries TRBV3-1 (or the pseudogene TRBV3-2) and TRBJ2-7; TRBD2 might be the D (6 bases). The CDR3 extends over 15 amino acids. The V end lost 4 bases, the J end lost 0 bases, and 13 bases lay between the germline ends. Germline CDR1 LGHDT, CDR2 YNNKEL (reference sequence).

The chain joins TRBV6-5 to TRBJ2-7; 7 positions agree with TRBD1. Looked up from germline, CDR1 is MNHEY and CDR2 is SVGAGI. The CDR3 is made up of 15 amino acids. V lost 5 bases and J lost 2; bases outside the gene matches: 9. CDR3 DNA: TGTGCCAGCAGTCCCGGCCTCGGACAGGCCTACGAGCAGTACTTC. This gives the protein CASSPGLGQAYEQYF.

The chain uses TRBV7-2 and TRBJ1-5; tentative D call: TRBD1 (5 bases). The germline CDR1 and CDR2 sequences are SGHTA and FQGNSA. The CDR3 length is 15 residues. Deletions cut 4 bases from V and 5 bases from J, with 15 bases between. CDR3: CASSWSQGSDQPQHF. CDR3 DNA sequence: TGTGCCAGCAGCTGGAGCCAGGGATCCGATCAGCCCCAGCATTTT.

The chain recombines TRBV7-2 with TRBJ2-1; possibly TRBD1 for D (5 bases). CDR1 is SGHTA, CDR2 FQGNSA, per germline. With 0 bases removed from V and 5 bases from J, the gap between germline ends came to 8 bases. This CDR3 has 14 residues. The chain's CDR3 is CASSLAGHNNEQFF. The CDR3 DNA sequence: TGTGCCAGCAGCTTAGCGGGGCACAACAATGAGCAGTTCTTC.